The sequence of this T cell receptor beta chain was determined in a study of OX40 agonist ivuxolimab in advanced cancers. Background on the study: Hepatocellular carcinoma, melanoma, renal cell or head and neck cancer occurred in dose-escalation patients. Patients with prior anti-PD-1, anti-PD-L1 or anti-CTLA-4 therapy were eligible; about 40% had some.

The CDR3 has 13 amino acids. Germline CDR1 MDHEN, CDR2 SYDVKM. The trim removed 7 bases at V and 6 bases at J, leaving 2 bases unmatched. TCRdb keeps only in-frame clones here, not all; method: immunoSEQ multiplex PCR. The sample lists about 9,000 clones; 66% were seen once. This clone has a handful of counts. Blood was sampled at baseline, cycle 4 day 1, and cycle 7 day 1. J is TRBJ2-2 and V is TRBV28; TRBD1 aligns across 10 bases. This TCR was recovered from an adult with an advanced solid tumor such as melanoma, head and neck, liver or kidney cancer. The sample in question was CD4+ or CD8+ T cells sorted from blood, obtained in a trial of the OX40 agonist ivuxolimab. The DNA for the CDR3 is TGTGCCAGCACCGGGACAGGGGCCGGGGAGCTGTTTTTT. This translates into CASTGTGAGELFF.